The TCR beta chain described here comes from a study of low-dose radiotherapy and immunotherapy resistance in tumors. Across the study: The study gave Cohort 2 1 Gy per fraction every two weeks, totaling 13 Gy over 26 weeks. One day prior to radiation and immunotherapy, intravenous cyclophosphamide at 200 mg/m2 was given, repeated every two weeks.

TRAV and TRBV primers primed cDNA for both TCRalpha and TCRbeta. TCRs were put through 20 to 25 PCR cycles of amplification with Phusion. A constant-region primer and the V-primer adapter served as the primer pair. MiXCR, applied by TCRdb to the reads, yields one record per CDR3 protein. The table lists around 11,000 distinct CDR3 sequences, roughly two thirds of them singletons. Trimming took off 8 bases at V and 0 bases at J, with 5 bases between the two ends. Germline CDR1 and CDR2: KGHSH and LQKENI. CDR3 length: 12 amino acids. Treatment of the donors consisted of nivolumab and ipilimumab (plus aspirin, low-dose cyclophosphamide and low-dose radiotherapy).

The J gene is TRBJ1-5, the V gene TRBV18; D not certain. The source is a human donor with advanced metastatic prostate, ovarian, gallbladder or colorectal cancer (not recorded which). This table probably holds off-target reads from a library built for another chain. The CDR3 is CASQSSNQPQHF. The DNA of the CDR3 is TGTGCCAGCCAGAGTAGCAATCAGCCCCAGCATTTT.